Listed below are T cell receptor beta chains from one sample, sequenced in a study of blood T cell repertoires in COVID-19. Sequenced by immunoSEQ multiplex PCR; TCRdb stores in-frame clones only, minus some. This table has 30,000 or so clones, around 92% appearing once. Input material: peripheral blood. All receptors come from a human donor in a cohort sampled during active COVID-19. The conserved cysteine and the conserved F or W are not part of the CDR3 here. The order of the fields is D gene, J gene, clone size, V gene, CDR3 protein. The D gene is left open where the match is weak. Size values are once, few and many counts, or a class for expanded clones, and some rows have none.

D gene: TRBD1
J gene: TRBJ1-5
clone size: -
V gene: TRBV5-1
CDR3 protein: ASSPGQGGNQPQH

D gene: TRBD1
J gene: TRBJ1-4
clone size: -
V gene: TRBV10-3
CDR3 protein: AISKQGAPNEKLF

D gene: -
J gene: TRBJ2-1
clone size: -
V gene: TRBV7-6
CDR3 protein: ASQLDRVWNEQF

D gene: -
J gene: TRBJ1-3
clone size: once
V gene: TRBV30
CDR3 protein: AWSYLEKVDTIY

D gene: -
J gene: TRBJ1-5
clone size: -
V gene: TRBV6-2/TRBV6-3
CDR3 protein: ASSLYRANQPQH

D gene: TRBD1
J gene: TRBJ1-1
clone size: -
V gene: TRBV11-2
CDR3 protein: ASSWGQGRTEAF

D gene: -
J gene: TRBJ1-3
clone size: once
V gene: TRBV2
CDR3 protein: ASSDVSGNTIY

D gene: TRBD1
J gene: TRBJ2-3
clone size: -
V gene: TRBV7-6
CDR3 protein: ASSLAFQGVADTQY

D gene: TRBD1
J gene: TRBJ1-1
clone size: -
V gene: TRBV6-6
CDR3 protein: ASSLTQGVPEAF

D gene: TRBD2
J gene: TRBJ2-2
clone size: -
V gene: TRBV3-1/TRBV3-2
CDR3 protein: ASSSGVNTGELF

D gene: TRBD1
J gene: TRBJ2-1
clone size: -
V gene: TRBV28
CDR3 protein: ASTPLGQGYNEQF

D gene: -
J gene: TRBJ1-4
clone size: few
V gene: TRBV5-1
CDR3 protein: ASHSGEKLF

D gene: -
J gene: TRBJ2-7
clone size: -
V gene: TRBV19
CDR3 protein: ASSIGRIGGEQY